Listed here is a single TCR beta chain. TCRdb passed the 5' RACE reads through MiXCR, listing each CDR3 protein once. The table shows 45,000 to 55,000 distinct CDR3 sequences, with approximately 24% occurring only once. The sequence was obtained from a female donor with breast cancer. Sequenced sample: tumor-infiltrating naive CD4+ T cells sorted from the breast tumor. Stated subset: naive CD4+ T cells, CD4+CD45RA+CD25-.

This CDR3 is CASSYQQGGRGYTF. The CDR3 DNA is TGTGCCAGCAGTTACCAACAGGGGGGCCGTGGCTACACCTTC. J is TRBJ1-2 and V is TRBV6-5; 8 nucleotides align to TRBD1. Germline CDR1 and CDR2: MNHEY and SVGAGI. The CDR3 contains 14 residues. V was pared by 2 bases and J by 7 bases, with 6 bases of the junction left unmatched.